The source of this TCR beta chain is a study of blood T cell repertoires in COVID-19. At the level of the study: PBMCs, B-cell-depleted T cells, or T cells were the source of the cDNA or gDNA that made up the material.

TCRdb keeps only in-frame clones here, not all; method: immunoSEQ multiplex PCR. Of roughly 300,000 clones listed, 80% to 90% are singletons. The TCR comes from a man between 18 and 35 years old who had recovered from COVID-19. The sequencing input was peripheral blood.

The CDR3: CASSSGTAFYEQYF. In nucleotides, the CDR3 is TGTGCCAGCAGCTCCGGGACAGCCTTCTACGAGCAGTACTTC. V gene TRBV6-1 combines with J gene TRBJ2-7, with TRBD1 identical over 7 bases. The germline V gene encodes CDR1 MNHNS and CDR2 SASEGT. CDR3 length: 14 amino acids. With V trimmed by 6 bases and J by 3 bases, 8 bases remained unmatched.